There are many counts of the clone carrying this T cell receptor (beta chain). Its antigen is currently unknown. These data belong to a study of T cell repertoires in cytomegalovirus infection. About the study: HLA-B-restricted CMV epitopes that are well studied were used alongside recently identified HLA-C-restricted ones. From public TCR beta signatures came an indication of both CMV infection and matching HLA type. The study, taken as a whole, reports: Clonotypes of TCR beta that were HLA-C-restricted and CMV-specific dominated the ex vivo response. Summed frequency of shared TCR beta families picked out CMV carriers who also had the relevant HLA.

MiXCR was run by TCRdb on the reads, yielding one entry per CDR3 protein. Seen here are 370,000 or so distinct CDR3 sequences, approximately 35% observed once, and the top ten hold approximately 12%. Germline CDR1 is SGHTA and CDR2 is FQGNSA. Trimming cost V 6 bases and J 1 base; bases outside gene matches: 14. CDR3 length equals 17 residues. The sequence derives from a human donor in good health (CMV status not recorded). Some clones in this sample may be carry-over from other donors' samples. The input for sequencing was cultured PBMCs, taken from culture after CMV antigen stimulation. V is TRBV7-2 and J is TRBJ2-7; 8 bases match TRBD2. The CDR3 DNA is TGTGCCAGCAGTACCCCCTTAGGTGGCGGGAGGTCCTACGAGCAGTACTTC. This encodes CASSTPLGGGRSYEQYF.